This T cell receptor beta chain was identified during a study of blood T cell repertoires in COVID-19. As for the study in general: The cDNA or gDNA used as material had been derived from T cells, B-cell-depleted T cells, or PBMCs.

Per the original methods: For nucleated cells, counts were estimated from reference gene primer amplification. Produced via immunoSEQ multiplex PCR; TCRdb's table is partial and in-frame only. V and J calls and clone size are those listed in that table; D and trimming were worked out from the DNA. The sample has about 390,000 clones; around nine tenths are singletons. Individuals drawn from approximately 26 US areas were about 18 to 95 years old. Recovered Cohort 3 donors showed two negative PCRs, clearance, or symptom resolution. The V and J ends lost 0 bases and 4 bases respectively, with 12 bases between them. There are 15 residues in the CDR3. CDR1 SGHRS and CDR2 YFSETQ come from the germline V gene.

The sequenced sample was PBMCs or T cells enriched from blood (not recorded which). The sequence was collected from a woman aged 50 to 60 who had recovered from COVID-19. This chain uses TRBV5-1 with TRBJ2-3; D is perhaps TRBD1 (5 bases). The CDR3 is CASSLEGRGPDTQYF. The CDR3 region has the DNA TGCGCCAGCAGCTTGGAAGGTAGGGGCCCAGATACGCAGTATTTT. Looking up the rest from reference TRBV5-1 and TRBJ2-3 gives the full variable domain: KAGVTQTPRYLIKTRGQQVTLSCSPISGHRSVSWYQQTPGQGLQFLFEYFSETQRNKGNFPGRFSGRQFSNSRSEMNVSTLELGDSALYLCASSLEGRGPDTQYFGPGTRLTVL.